The sequence of this T cell receptor beta chain was determined in a study of blood T cell repertoires in COVID-19. The CDR3 is 15 amino acids. CDR1 is SGHRS, CDR2 YFSETQ, per germline. Deletions cut 0 bases from V and 0 bases from J, with 10 bases between. Profiling relied on immunoSEQ multiplex PCR, and the TCRdb table lists in-frame clones only, not all of them. The sample lists about 250,000 clones; just under 85% were seen once. The rearrangement links TRBV5-1 to TRBJ2-7; tentatively, D is TRBD2 (6 bases). Specimen: peripheral blood. This receptor was taken from an elderly man with acute or convalescent COVID-19. The DNA for the CDR3 is TGCGCCAGCAGCTTGGTCGGGGGTTCCTCCTACGAGCAGTACTTC. It is translated as CASSLVGGSSYEQYF.